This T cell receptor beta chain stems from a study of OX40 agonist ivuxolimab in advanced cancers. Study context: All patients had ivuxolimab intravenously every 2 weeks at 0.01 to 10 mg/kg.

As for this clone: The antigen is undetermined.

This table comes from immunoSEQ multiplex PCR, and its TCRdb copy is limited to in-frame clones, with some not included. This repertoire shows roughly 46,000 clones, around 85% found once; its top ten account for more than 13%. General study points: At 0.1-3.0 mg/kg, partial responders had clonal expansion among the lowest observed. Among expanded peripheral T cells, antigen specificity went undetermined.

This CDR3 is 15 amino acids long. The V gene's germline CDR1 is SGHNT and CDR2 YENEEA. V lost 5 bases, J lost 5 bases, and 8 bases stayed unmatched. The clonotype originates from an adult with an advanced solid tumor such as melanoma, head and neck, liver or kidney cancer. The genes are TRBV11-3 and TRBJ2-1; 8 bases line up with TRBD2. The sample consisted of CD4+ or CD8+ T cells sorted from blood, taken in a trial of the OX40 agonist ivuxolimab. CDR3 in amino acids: CASSPRGGANNEQFF. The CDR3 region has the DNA TGTGCCAGCAGCCCCCGGGGGGGGGCGAACAATGAGCAGTTCTTC.